This T cell receptor beta chain was identified during a study of T-cell reconstitution after alpha-beta-depleted transplantation in children. This clonotype was seen ten or more times. Trimming pared 3 bases from V and 6 bases from J, leaving 20 bases between. The CDR3 contains 17 residues. Preparation of the TCRbeta library used unique molecular identifiers. TCRdb independently ran MiXCR on the PCR reads; one entry per CDR3 protein. The table shows 110,000 or so distinct CDR3 sequences, with about 6.5% occurring only once. This clonotype was sampled from a male patient aged 2-10 years who had a stem cell transplant for acute lymphoblastic leukemia, so the T cells may come from the graft donor. The chain joins TRBV12-3 or TRBV12-4 to TRBJ2-2; D gene ambiguous. The sequences come from PBMCs, mostly from graft donor cells, collected 360 days after TCRalphabeta/CD19-depleted stem cell transplant. CDR3 sequence (DNA): TGTGCCAGCAGTTTCCCATACGGGCTGTCAGGCCCCGGGGAGCTGTTTTTT. Its translation: CASSFPYGLSGPGELFF.